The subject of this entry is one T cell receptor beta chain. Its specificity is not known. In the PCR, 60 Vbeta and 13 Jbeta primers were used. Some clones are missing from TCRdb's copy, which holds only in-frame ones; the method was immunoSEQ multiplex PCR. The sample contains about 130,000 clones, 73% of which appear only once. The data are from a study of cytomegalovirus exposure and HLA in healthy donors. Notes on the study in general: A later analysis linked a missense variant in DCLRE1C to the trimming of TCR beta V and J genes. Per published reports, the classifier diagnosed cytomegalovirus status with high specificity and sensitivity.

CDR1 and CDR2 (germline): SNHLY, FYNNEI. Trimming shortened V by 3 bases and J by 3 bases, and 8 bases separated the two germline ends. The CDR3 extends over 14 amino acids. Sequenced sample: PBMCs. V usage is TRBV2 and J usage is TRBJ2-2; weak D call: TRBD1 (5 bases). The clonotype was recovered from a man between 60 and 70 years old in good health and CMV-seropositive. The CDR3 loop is CASSEIGDTGELFF. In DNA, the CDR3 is TGTGCCAGCAGTGAGATAGGGGACACCGGGGAGCTGTTTTTT.